This entry concerns a single T cell receptor beta chain. Antigen specificity is unknown. The PCR made use of 60 Vbeta and 13 Jbeta primers. Sequenced by immunoSEQ multiplex PCR; TCRdb stores in-frame clones only, minus some. This sample yields 100,000 to 150,000 clones, of which around 79% are seen a single time; just under 6.5% belongs to the top ten. CDR3 length: 15 residues. Germline CDR1 reads SGHRS; CDR2 reads YFSETQ. The ends were cut back, 4 bases at V and 0 bases at J, with 10 bases in the middle. This specimen comes from a study of cytomegalovirus exposure and HLA in healthy donors. General study results and limits: What was likely a sequencing artifact was a cluster of highly shared sequence variants. Compared with the roughly 670-donor mean, an Asian-associated ancestry cluster reportedly had fewer N-insertions, according to a later analysis. Several of the most significant clusters were apparently associated with common viral pathogens in a later analysis.

The sample was PBMCs. The sequence was collected from a woman aged 40-49 years in good health and CMV-seronegative. The chain uses TRBV5-1 and TRBJ1-4; D is ambiguous. The CDR3 DNA reads as TGCGCCAGCAGCAACCCGTCTACAACTAATGAAAAACTGTTTTTT. Amino acids: CASSNPSTTNEKLFF.